Reported below is one T cell receptor beta chain. Because the CDR3 is missing its conserved closing phenylalanine or tryptophan, this is likely a read error. This record comes from a study of read filtering for tumor transcriptome and immune sequencing. Background on the study: IR-seq gave about 3.5 to 10.27 million TCR reads per sample; RNA-seq gave roughly 80 to 1273.

This library used around 400 ng RNA and molecular barcoded adaptors spanning alpha/delta and beta/gamma chains. One entry per CDR3 protein results from TCRdb running MiXCR on the reads. Seen here are around 130,000 distinct CDR3 sequences, roughly 13% observed once, and the top ten hold more than 9.5%. J gave up 4 bases and V 3 bases, and 11 bases lay outside the gene matches. This CDR3 is built from 18 residues. This receptor was taken from a donor at least 40 years old with multiple myeloma. The chain couples TRBV12-3 or TRBV12-4 to TRBJ2-5; 13 bases are a match to TRBD2. Sequenced material: a population of CD138-negative cells sorted from bone marrow. For the CDR3, the DNA is TGTGCCAGCAGTTTGTCCCGGCGACTAGCGGGGGGTAGAGAGACCCAGTACTAC. As protein: CASSLSRRLAGGRETQYY.